The present TCR beta chain was sequenced within a study of beta chain features in type 1 diabetes. The study's findings and limits: In these data, an HLA type influence on TCRB rearrangement remained unresolved. In all four CD4+ subsets, TCRB CDR3 length was significantly, moderately reduced in type 1 diabetes.

The CDR3 loop spans 13 amino acids. Trimming shortened V by 1 base and J by 4 bases, and 7 bases separated the two germline ends. Germline assignment: CDR1 MGHRA and CDR2 YSYEKL. Of note for this clone: Its antigen is unknown.

cDNA synthesis used the whole RNA isolate, giving expressed TCRB sequences. Here immunoSEQ multiplex PCR was the method, and the copy in TCRdb shows in-frame clones only, minus some. This sample has approximately 70,000 clones, with about 48% found just once. The source is a young man with type 1 diabetes. This chain connects TRBV4-1 to TRBJ1-1, with D unresolved. The sequenced sample consisted of central memory CD4+ T cells from blood. CDR3 DNA: TGCGCCAGCAGCCAAGGAGGCATCACTGAAGCTTTCTTT. Protein: CASSQGGITEAFF.